This entry lists 15 T cell receptor beta chains sequenced from one sample in a study of long-term antiretroviral therapy in people with HIV. The run of the v3.0 immunoSEQ assay was at survey level. Using immunoSEQ multiplex PCR, the repertoire was profiled, and TCRdb retains in-frame clones only, with some absent. The sample lists about 43,000 clones, more than 75% occurring once. Material: unsorted PBMCs, obtained 0.1 years before starting antiretroviral therapy. These receptors all come from a woman in her fifties or sixties with HIV.

This chain uses TRBV13 with TRBJ2-7; no definite D call. This CDR3 comprises 12 residues. Germline CDR1 is PRHDT and CDR2 is FYEKMQ (reference sequence). Trimming took 0 bases from V and 3 from J, leaving 3 bases between them. The CDR3: CASSLGVYEQYF. CDR3 DNA: TGTGCCAGCAGCTTAGGCGTCTACGAGCAGTACTTC.

J is TRBJ2-5 and V is TRBV4-3; D is undetermined. The CDR3 has 17 amino acids. The germline gives CDR1 LGHNA, CDR2 YSLEER. The ends were cut back, 0 bases at V and 7 bases at J, with 21 bases in the middle. CDR3 DNA sequence: TGCGCCAGCAGCCAAGACTATTCCGCCGGAGCGCAGTCGACCCAGTACTTC. This translates into CASSQDYSAGAQSTQYF.

The V call is TRBV7-2, the J call TRBJ1-2; no clear D. In germline, CDR1 is SGHTA, CDR2 FQGNSA. The length of the CDR3 is 13 residues. Between the trimmed V and J ends, which lost 1 base and 0 bases, there was a span of 3 bases. The CDR3 reads CASSLGTNYGYTF. The CDR3 coding sequence is TGTGCCAGCAGCTTAGGGACTAACTATGGCTACACCTTC.

The chain carries TRBV6-1 and TRBJ2-1; 7 bases are a match to TRBD2. The CDR3 covers 13 residues. Germline trimming cut 6 bases from V and 10 bases from J; bases unmatched to any gene: 9. Per the germline V gene, CDR1 is MNHNS and CDR2 is SASEGT. As DNA, the CDR3 is TGTGCCAGCAGGGTGGTCGGGGGAGGGGAGCAGTTCTTC. Encoded protein: CASRVVGGGEQFF.

This clone came up a few times. This chain links TRBV29-1 with TRBJ1-2, with 7 bases aligning to TRBD1. CDR1 and CDR2 (germline): SQVTM, ANQGSEA. CDR3 length: 15 amino acids. Germline trimming cut 0 bases from V and 9 bases from J; bases unmatched to any gene: 13. The chain's CDR3 is CSVEDQGDSAFRYTF. For the CDR3, the DNA is TGCAGCGTTGAAGATCAGGGGGACAGCGCGTTCCGCTACACCTTC.

The V call is TRBV29-1, the J call TRBJ2-7, with TRBD1 matching over 7 bases. This CDR3 spans 13 amino acids. V gave up 1 base and J gave up 2 bases; unmatched junction bases: 2. Germline V gives CDR1 SQVTM, CDR2 ANQGSEA. The CDR3 sequence: CSVEGDSPYEQYF. Here the CDR3 DNA reads TGCAGCGTTGAAGGGGACAGTCCCTACGAGCAGTACTTC.

With regard to this clone: Germline is not matched at one junction end, which may reflect a read error. This chain joins TRBV18 and TRBJ2-7; 8 bases align to TRBD1. The CDR3 spans 12 residues. CDR1 and CDR2 from the germline V gene are KGHSH and LQKENI. The CDR3, as DNA: TGTGCCAGCTCACCTACCGGGGACAGGTACGACTTC. It codes for CASSPTGDRYDF.

The chain carries TRBV29-1 and TRBJ2-1; 11 bases agree with TRBD1. V gave up 6 bases and J gave up 2 bases; unmatched junction bases: 0. The CDR3 spans 13 residues. CDR1 is SQVTM, CDR2 ANQGSEA, per germline. The CDR3 loop is CSVGQGAYNEQFF. CDR3 nucleotide sequence: TGCAGCGTGGGACAGGGGGCCTACAATGAGCAGTTCTTC.

V is TRBV30 and J is TRBJ1-5; D might be TRBD1 (6 bases). This CDR3 is built from 15 residues. The V and J ends lost 0 bases and 5 bases respectively, with 14 bases between them. The germline V gene has CDR1 GTSNPN and CDR2 SVGIG (reference sequence). The CDR3 nucleotides are TGTGCCTGGAGTGTAGGTTTAGGGGGGGATCAGCCCCAGCATTTT. Its protein is CAWSVGLGGDQPQHF.

The CDR3 sequence: CASSLVREANYGYTF. The CDR3 DNA follows: TGTGCCAGCAGCTTAGTAAGGGAAGCTAACTATGGCTACACCTTC. V is TRBV7-2 and J is TRBJ1-2, with D unresolved. Trimming took off 1 base at V and 0 bases at J, with 9 bases between the two ends. CDR1 and CDR2 from the germline V gene are SGHTA and FQGNSA. The CDR3 is 15 amino acids.

Note on this clone: At one end the junction does not follow the germline gene, possibly because of a read error. This chain joins TRBV7-7 and TRBJ2-5, with D hard to call. This CDR3 comprises 15 residues. Germline V gene lookup returns CDR1 SSHAT and CDR2 FNYEAQ (reference sequence). The CDR3 sequence is CASSRVISPQETQYF. The CDR3 region has the DNA TGTGCTAGCAGCCGCGTAATCTCCCCGCAAGAGACCCAGTACTTC.

CDR3 in DNA: TGTGCCAGCACCTTAAGGGCGGGGGGACTCCAAGAGACCCAGTACTTC. It encodes CASTLRAGGLQETQYF. The chain is built from TRBV28 and TRBJ2-5, with 8 bases fitting TRBD2. V lost 7 bases and J lost 1; bases outside the gene matches: 11. Germline values: CDR1 MDHEN, CDR2 SYDVKM. CDR3 length equals 16 residues.

The J gene is TRBJ1-1, the V gene TRBV19; D is perhaps TRBD1 (6 bases). V lost 1 base, J lost 5 bases, and 11 bases lay in between. CDR3 size: 14 residues. Germline V lookup: CDR1 LNHDA, CDR2 SQIVND (reference sequence). This CDR3 reads CASSIGVGGTEAFF. As DNA, the CDR3 is TGTGCCAGTAGTATAGGCGTAGGGGGAACTGAAGCTTTCTTT.

The genes are TRBV27 and TRBJ1-2; D remains ambiguous. CDR1 and CDR2 from the germline V gene are MNHEY and SMNVEV (reference sequence). This CDR3 is built from 13 residues. Trimming cost V 2 bases and J 0 bases, with 4 bases left between them. The CDR3 reads CASSLKANYGYTF. Written as DNA, the CDR3 is TGTGCCAGCAGTTTAAAAGCTAACTATGGCTACACCTTC.

The gene calls are TRBV7-9 and TRBJ1-5; 8 bases are shared with TRBD1. Unmatched junction bases numbered 5, after V lost 5 bases and J lost 5 bases. CDR3 length: 14 amino acids. Germline CDR1 is SEHNR and CDR2 is FQNEAQ (reference sequence). The CDR3 spells CASSTDRAHQPQHF. CDR3 bases: TGTGCCAGCAGCACGGACAGGGCTCATCAGCCCCAGCATTTT.